A selection of T cell receptor beta chains follows, all from one sample in a study of identical twins. One entry per CDR3 protein results from TCRdb running MiXCR on the 5' RACE reads. The data show some 760,000 distinct CDR3 sequences, 18% seen once. These data also featured in a second study, about T cells expressing NK-cell markers.

The sequenced sample was PBMCs. These receptors all come from a woman aged 18 to 35 in good health. CDR3s include the opening cysteine and the closing phenylalanine or tryptophan. The D gene is left open where the match is weak. Size is omitted from some rows. Given values are once, few, many or a class for expanded clones.

j_call v_call clone_size d_call cdr3_aa cdr3_nt
TRBJ2-3 TRBV28 . TRBD2 CASTKTLRLGGGDTQYF TGTGCCAGCACCAAAACCTTGAGACTGGGGGGGGGAGATACGCAGTATTTT
TRBJ1-1 TRBV12-3/TRBV12-4 . TRBD1 CASSFGNRGLTEAFF TGTGCCAGCAGTTTCGGGAACAGGGGGTTAACTGAAGCTTTCTTT
TRBJ1-2 TRBV5-6 few TRBD1 CASSFWDSNYGYTF TGTGCCAGCAGCTTTTGGGACAGTAACTATGGCTACACCTTC
TRBJ2-7 TRBV2 few TRBD1 CASRDRTGVLEQYF TGTGCCAGCAGAGACCGGACAGGAGTCCTCGAGCAGTACTTC
TRBJ2-4 TRBV12-3/TRBV12-4 few . CASRIKNIQYF TGTGCCAGCCGAATCAAAAACATTCAGTACTTC
TRBJ1-1 TRBV7-9 . . CASERSANTEAFF TGTGCCAGCGAACGGTCGGCCAACACTGAAGCTTTCTTT
TRBJ1-2 TRBV12-3/TRBV12-4 . . CASSRGAGYGYTF TGTGCCAGCAGTCGGGGAGCCGGCTATGGCTACACCTTC
TRBJ2-7 TRBV4-2 few . CASSQRSTSISYEQYF TGTGCCAGCAGTCAAAGAAGTACATCGATCTCCTACGAGCAGTACTTC
TRBJ2-3 TRBV20-1 few TRBD2 CSAKRTSGTDTQYF TGCAGTGCTAAAAGGACTAGCGGCACAGATACGCAGTATTTT
TRBJ2-7 TRBV10-2 few . CASRPTGSSYEQYF TGCGCCAGCAGACCCACTGGGAGCTCCTACGAGCAGTACTTC
TRBJ2-1 TRBV6-6 few . CASSYSNVIEQFF TGTGCCAGCAGTTACTCGAACGTTATTGAGCAGTTCTTC
TRBJ1-1 TRBV5-1 . TRBD1 CASSFARTGIKTEAFF TGCGCCAGCAGCTTCGCCAGGACAGGGATCAAGACTGAAGCTTTCTTT
TRBJ2-5 TRBV7-8 . . CASSLNLRGEETQYF TGTGCCAGCAGCTTAAACCTCAGGGGAGAGGAGACCCAGTACTTC
TRBJ2-3 TRBV12-3/TRBV12-4 many . CASSLGGYTDTQYF TGTGCCAGCAGCTTAGGAGGGTACACAGATACGCAGTATTTT
TRBJ2-7 TRBV20-1 many . CSARGSGLEQYF TGCAGTGCTAGAGGGTCGGGTCTCGAGCAGTACTTC
TRBJ2-5 TRBV5-1 . TRBD2 CASRSYRRGDQETQYF TGCGCCAGCAGAAGCTACAGGCGGGGGGACCAAGAGACCCAGTACTTC
TRBJ2-2 TRBV5-3 . TRBD2 CARSPGGLAVNTGELFF TGTGCCAGGAGCCCTGGGGGACTAGCAGTGAACACCGGGGAGCTGTTTTTT
TRBJ2-1 TRBV5-1 few . CASSFGQGIYSEQFF TGCGCCAGCAGCTTTGGTCAGGGGATATATAGTGAGCAGTTCTTC
TRBJ2-7 TRBV27 . . CASSPQGVLYEQYF TGTGCCAGCAGCCCGCAGGGAGTCCTCTACGAGCAGTACTTC
TRBJ2-1 TRBV12-3/TRBV12-4 many TRBD2 CASSDSGGALVGYNEQFF TGTGCCAGCAGTGATAGCGGGGGGGCCCTGGTGGGATACAATGAGCAGTTCTTC
TRBJ2-7 TRBV20-1 few . CSARQYYEQYF TGCAGTGCTAGACAGTACTACGAGCAGTACTTC
TRBJ1-2 TRBV5-5 few . CASRGEASADGYTF TGTGCCAGCCGTGGCGAAGCTTCGGCGGATGGCTACACCTTC
TRBJ2-7 TRBV11-2 few TRBD1 CASSPRDRGRGEQYF TGTGCCAGCAGCCCCAGGGACAGGGGGCGCGGGGAGCAGTACTTC
TRBJ2-5 TRBV4-3 . . CASSQDLTSRETQYF TGCGCCAGCAGCCAAGATCTTACTAGCCGGGAGACCCAGTACTTC
TRBJ1-2 TRBV5-1 . . CASSRPSVRGALSNYGYTF TGCGCCAGCAGCCGACCCTCAGTCCGCGGGGCCCTTTCGAACTATGGCTACACCTTC
TRBJ2-3 TRBV6-2/TRBV6-3 . TRBD1 CAGSDRGPDDTQYF TGTGCCGGGTCGGACAGGGGGCCGGACGATACGCAGTATTTT
TRBJ2-7 TRBV3-1 . . CASSSSRIEQYF TGTGCCAGCAGCAGCTCTCGGATCGAGCAGTACTTC
TRBJ2-7 TRBV15 . TRBD2 CATSRDQRGAYEQYF TGTGCCACCAGCAGAGACCAGCGGGGGGCCTACGAGCAGTACTTC
TRBJ2-2 TRBV10-2 . . CASSEDNTNTGELFF TGCGCCAGCAGTGAAGATAATACGAACACCGGGGAGCTGTTTTTT
TRBJ2-7 TRBV20-1 few TRBD2 CSARAGGPREQYF TGCAGTGCTAGAGCGGGAGGGCCGAGGGAGCAGTACTTC
TRBJ2-1 TRBV12-3/TRBV12-4 . TRBD2 CASSLDREGEQFF TGTGCCAGCAGTTTAGATCGGGAGGGTGAGCAGTTCTTC
TRBJ2-7 TRBV12-2 . . CASRLDRTGTYEQYF TGTGCAAGTCGCTTAGACCGGACAGGGACCTACGAGCAGTACTTC
TRBJ1-1 TRBV20-1 . . CSARGPSGWNTEAFF TGCAGTGCTAGAGGGCCTTCAGGGTGGAACACTGAAGCTTTCTTT
TRBJ2-1 TRBV6-2/TRBV6-3 many TRBD2 CASSYLRGGANYNEQFF TGTGCCAGCAGTTACCTGCGGGGGGGAGCGAACTACAATGAGCAGTTCTTC
TRBJ2-1 TRBV6-2/TRBV6-3 . TRBD2 CASAGAVNEQFF TGTGCCAGCGCGGGAGCTGTTAATGAGCAGTTCTTC
TRBJ1-1 TRBV20-1 few TRBD1 CSAPGTGASEAFF TGCAGTGCTCCCGGGACAGGGGCGTCTGAAGCTTTCTTT
TRBJ1-1 TRBV5-1 few . CASRSGVMNTEAFF TGCGCCAGCAGGTCTGGGGTGATGAACACTGAAGCTTTCTTT